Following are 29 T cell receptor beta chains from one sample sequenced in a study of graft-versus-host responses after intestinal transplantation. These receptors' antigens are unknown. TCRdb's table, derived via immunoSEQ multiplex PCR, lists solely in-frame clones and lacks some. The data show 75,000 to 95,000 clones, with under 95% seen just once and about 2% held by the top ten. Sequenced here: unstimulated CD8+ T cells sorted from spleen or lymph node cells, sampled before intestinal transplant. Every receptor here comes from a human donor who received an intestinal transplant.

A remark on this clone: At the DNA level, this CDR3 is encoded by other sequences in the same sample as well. CDR3 nucleotides: TGCGCCAGCAGCCAAGGTTTGGGGGGGAATCAGCCCCAGCATTTT. Its translation: CASSQGLGGNQPQHF. The rearrangement joins TRBV4-3 to TRBJ1-5, with D maybe TRBD1 (5 bases). Germline V lookup: CDR1 LGHNA, CDR2 YSLEER. The germline V and J ends were trimmed by 1 base and 4 bases, with 11 bases remaining between them. There are 15 residues in the CDR3.

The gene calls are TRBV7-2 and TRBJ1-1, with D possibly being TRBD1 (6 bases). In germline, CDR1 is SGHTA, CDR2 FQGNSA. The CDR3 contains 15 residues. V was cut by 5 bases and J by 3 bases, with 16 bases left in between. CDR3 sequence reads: CASSAPQGVDTEAFF. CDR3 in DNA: TGTGCCAGCAGCGCCCCACAGGGTGTAGACACTGAAGCTTTCTTT.

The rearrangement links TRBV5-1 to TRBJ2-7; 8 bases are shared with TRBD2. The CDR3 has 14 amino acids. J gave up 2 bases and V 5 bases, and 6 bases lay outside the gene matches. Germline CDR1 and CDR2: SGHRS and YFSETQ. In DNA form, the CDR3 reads TGCGCCAGCAGTGGAGCGGGGGACGCCTACGAGCAGTACTTC. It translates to CASSGAGDAYEQYF.

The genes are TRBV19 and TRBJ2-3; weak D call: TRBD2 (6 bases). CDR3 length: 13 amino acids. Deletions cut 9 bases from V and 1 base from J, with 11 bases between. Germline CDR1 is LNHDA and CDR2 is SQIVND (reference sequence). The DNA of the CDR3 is TGTGCCAGCCCCGGGACTCGCACAGATACGCAGTATTTT. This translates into CASPGTRTDTQYF.

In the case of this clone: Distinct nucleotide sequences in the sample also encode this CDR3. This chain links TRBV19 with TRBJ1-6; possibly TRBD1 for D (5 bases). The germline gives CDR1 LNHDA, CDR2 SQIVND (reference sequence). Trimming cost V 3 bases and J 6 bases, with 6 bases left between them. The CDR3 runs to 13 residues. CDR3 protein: CASSIGGNSPLHF. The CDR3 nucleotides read TGTGCCAGTAGTATCGGGGGTAATTCACCCCTCCACTTT.

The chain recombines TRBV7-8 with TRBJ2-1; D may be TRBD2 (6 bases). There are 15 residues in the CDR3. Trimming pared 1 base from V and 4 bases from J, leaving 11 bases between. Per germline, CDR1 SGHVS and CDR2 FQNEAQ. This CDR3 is CASSLDGGYYNEQFF. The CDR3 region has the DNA TGTGCCAGCAGCTTAGATGGGGGGTATTACAATGAGCAGTTCTTC. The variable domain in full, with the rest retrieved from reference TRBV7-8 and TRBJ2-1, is GAGVSQSPRYKVAKRGQDVALRCDPISGHVSLFWYQQALGQGPEFLTYFQNEAQLDKSGLPSDRFFAERPEGSVSTLKIQRTQQEDSAVYLCASSLDGGYYNEQFFGPGTRLTVL.

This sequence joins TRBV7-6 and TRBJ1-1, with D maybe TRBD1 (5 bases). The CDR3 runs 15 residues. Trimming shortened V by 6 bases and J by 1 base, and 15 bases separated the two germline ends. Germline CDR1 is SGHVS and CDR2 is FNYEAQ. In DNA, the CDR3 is TGTGCCAGCAGTTCACTCGTAGGGGAGAACACTGAAGCTTTCTTT. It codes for CASSSLVGENTEAFF.

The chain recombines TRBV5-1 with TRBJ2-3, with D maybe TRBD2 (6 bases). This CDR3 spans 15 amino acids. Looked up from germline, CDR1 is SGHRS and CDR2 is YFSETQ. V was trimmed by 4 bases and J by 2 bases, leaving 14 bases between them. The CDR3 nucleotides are TGCGCCAGCAGCGGGGAGGCGGGGAACACAGATACGCAGTATTTT. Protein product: CASSGEAGNTDTQYF.

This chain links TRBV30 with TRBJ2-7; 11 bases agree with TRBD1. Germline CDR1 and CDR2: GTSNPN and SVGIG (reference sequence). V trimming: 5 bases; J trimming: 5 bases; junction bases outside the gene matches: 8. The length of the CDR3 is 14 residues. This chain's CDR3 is CAWGSGQGDHEQYF. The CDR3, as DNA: TGTGCCTGGGGGTCGGGACAGGGGGACCACGAGCAGTACTTC.

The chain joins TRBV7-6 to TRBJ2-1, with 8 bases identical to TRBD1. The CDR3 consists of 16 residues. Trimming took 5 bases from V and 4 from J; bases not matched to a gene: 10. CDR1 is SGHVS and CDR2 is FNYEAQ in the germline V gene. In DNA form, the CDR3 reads TGTGCCAGCAGCCCTCCAGGCCAGGGGGCTTACAATGAGCAGTTCTTC. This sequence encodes CASSPPGQGAYNEQFF.

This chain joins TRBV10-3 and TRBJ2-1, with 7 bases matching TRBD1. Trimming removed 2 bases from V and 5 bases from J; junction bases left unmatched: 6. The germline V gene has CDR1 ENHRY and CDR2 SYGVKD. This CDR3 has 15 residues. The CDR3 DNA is TGTGCCATCAGTGAGGAGGGGGCGCAGGACAATGAGCAGTTCTTC. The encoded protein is CAISEEGAQDNEQFF.

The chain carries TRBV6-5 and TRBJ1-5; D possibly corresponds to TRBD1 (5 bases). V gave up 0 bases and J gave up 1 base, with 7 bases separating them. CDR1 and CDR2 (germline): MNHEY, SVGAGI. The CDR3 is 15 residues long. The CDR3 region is CASSYSKGSNQPQHF. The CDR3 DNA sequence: TGTGCCAGCAGTTACTCAAAGGGGAGCAATCAGCCCCAGCATTTT.

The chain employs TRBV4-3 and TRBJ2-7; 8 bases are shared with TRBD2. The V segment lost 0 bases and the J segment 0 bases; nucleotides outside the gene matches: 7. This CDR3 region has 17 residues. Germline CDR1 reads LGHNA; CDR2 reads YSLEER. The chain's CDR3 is CASSQELASGPSYEQYF. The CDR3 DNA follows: TGCGCCAGCAGCCAAGAATTGGCTAGCGGGCCCTCCTACGAGCAGTACTTC.

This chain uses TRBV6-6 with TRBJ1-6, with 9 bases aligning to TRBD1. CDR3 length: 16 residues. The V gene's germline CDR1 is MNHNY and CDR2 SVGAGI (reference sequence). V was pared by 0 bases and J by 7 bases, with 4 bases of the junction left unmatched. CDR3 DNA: TGTGCCAGCAGTTACTCCAGGACAGGGGAAAATTCACCCCTCCACTTT. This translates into CASSYSRTGENSPLHF.

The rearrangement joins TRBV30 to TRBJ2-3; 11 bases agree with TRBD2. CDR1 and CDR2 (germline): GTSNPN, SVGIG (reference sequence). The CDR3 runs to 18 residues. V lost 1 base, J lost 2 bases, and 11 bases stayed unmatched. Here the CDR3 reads CAWSGAPVAGGFTDTQYF. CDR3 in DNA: TGTGCCTGGAGTGGGGCCCCTGTAGCGGGGGGGTTCACAGATACGCAGTATTTT.

CDR3 amino acids: CSVPGDGLTEAFF. CDR3 in DNA: TGCAGCGTTCCAGGGGACGGGCTCACTGAAGCTTTCTTT. The rearrangement links TRBV29-1 to TRBJ1-1; D may be TRBD1 (6 bases). Germline CDR1 SQVTM, CDR2 ANQGSEA. V lost 5 bases and J lost 4, with 14 bases in between. This CDR3 is 13 amino acids long.

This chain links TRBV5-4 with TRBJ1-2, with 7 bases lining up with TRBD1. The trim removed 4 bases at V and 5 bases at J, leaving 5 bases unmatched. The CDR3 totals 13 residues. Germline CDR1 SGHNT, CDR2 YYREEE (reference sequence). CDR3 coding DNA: TGTGCCAGCAGCCCTGGGACAGTTTATGGCTACACCTTC. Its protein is CASSPGTVYGYTF.

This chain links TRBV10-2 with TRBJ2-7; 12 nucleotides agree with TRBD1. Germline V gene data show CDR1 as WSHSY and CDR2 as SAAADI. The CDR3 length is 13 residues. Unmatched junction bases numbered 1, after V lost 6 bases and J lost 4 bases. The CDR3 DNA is TGCGCCAGCAGGGGACAGGGGGCGTACGAGCAGTACTTC. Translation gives CASRGQGAYEQYF.

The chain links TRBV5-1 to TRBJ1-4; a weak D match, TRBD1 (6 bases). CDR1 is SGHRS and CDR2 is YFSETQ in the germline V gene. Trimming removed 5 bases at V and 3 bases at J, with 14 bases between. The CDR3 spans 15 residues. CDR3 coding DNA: TGCGCCAGCAGTCTGGGGGGGGCTGCTAATGAAAAACTGTTTTTT. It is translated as CASSLGGAANEKLFF. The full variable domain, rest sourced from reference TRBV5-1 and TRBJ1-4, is KAGVTQTPRYLIKTRGQQVTLSCSPISGHRSVSWYQQTPGQGLQFLFEYFSETQRNKGNFPGRFSGRQFSNSRSEMNVSTLELGDSALYLCASSLGGAANEKLFFGSGTQLSVL.

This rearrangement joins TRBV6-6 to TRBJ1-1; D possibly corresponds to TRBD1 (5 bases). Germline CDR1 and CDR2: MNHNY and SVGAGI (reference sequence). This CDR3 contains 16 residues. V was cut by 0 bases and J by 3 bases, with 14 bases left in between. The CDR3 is CASSYSWGDGYTEAFF. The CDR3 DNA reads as TGTGCCAGCAGTTACTCTTGGGGGGACGGATACACTGAAGCTTTCTTT.

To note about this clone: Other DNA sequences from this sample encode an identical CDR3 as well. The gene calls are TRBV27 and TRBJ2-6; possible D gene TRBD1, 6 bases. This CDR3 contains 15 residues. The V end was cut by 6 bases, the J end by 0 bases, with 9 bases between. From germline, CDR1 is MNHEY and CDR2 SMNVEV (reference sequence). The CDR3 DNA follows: TGTGCCAGCAGCCTGACAGGCTCTGGGGCCAACGTCCTGACTTTC. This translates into CASSLTGSGANVLTF. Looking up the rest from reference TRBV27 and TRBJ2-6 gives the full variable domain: EAQVTQNPRYLITVTGKKLTVTCSQNMNHEYMSWYRQDPGLGLRQIYYSMNVEVTDKGDVPEGYKVSRKEKRNFPLILESPSPNQTSLYFCASSLTGSGANVLTFGAGSRLTVL.

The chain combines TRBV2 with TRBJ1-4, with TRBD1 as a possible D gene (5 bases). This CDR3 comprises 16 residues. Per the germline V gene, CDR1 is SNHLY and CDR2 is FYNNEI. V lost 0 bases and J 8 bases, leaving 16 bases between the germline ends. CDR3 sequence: CASSEALLGRSEKLFF. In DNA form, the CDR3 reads TGTGCCAGCAGTGAAGCGCTTCTGGGGCGGTCAGAAAAACTGTTTTTT.

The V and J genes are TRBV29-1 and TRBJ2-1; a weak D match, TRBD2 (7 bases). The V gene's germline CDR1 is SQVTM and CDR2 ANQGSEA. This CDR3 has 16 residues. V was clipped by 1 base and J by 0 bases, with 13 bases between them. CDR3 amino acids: CSVEGEGGHSYNEQFF. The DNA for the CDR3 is TGCAGCGTTGAAGGGGAGGGGGGGCACTCCTACAATGAGCAGTTCTTC.

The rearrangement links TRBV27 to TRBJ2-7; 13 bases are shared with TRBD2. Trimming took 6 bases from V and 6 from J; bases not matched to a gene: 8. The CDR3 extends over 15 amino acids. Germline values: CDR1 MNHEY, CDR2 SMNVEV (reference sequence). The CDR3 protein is CASRETSGGAVEQYF. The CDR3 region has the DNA TGTGCCAGCAGAGAAACTAGCGGGGGGGCTGTCGAGCAGTACTTC.

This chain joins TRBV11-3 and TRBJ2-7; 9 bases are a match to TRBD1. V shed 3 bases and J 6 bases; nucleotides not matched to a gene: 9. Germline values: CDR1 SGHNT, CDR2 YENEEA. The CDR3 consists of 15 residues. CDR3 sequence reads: CASSFQDRGISEQYF. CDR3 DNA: TGTGCCAGCAGCTTCCAGGACAGGGGTATAAGCGAGCAGTACTTC.

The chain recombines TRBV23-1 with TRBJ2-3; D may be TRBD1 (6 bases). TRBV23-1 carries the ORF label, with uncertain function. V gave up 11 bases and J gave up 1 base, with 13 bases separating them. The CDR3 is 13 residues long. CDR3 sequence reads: CAPPRTGTDTQYF. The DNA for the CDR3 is TGCGCCCCCCCCCGGACAGGCACAGATACGCAGTATTTT.

CDR3 sequence reads: CASGTPGGTYNEQFF. In DNA form, the CDR3 reads TGTGCCAGCGGCACTCCAGGGGGCACCTACAATGAGCAGTTCTTC. This chain links TRBV6-5 with TRBJ2-1, with 8 bases fitting TRBD1. CDR3 size: 15 residues. Germline V CDR1 and CDR2: MNHEY, SVGAGI. V shed 8 bases and J 2 bases; nucleotides not matched to a gene: 8.

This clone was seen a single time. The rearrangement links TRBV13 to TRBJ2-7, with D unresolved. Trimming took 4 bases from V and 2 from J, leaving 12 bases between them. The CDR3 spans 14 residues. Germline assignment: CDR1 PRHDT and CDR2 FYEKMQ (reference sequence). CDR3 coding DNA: TGTGCCAGCAGCTCCCGGCTAACAGCCTACGAGCAGTACTTC. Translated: CASSSRLTAYEQYF.

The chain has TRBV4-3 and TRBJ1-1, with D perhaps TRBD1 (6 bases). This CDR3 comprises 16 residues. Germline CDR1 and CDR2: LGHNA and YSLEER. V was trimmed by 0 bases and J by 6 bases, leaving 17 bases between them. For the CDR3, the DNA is TGCGCCAGCAGCCAAGATCGGGCAGGGGACATCGCTGAAGCTTTCTTT. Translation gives CASSQDRAGDIAEAFF.